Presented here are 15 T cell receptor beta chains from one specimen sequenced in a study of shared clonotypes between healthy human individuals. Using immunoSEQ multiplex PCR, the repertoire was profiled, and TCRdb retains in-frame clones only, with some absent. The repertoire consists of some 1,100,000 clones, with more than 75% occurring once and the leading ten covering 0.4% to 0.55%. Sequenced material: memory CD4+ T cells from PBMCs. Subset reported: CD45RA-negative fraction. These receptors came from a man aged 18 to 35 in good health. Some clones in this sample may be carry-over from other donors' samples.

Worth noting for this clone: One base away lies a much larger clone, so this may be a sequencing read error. This CDR3 is CASSLAVEQFF. The CDR3, as DNA: TGTGCCAGCAGCCTAGCGGTTGAGCAGTTCTTC. The rearrangement joins TRBV7-8 to TRBJ2-1; 7 bases are a match to TRBD2. Germline V gives CDR1 SGHVS, CDR2 FQNEAQ. CDR3 size: 11 residues. Combining the CDR3 with reference TRBV7-8 and TRBJ2-1 gives the whole variable domain GAGVSQSPRYKVAKRGQDVALRCDPISGHVSLFWYQQALGQGPEFLTYFQNEAQLDKSGLPSDRFFAERPEGSVSTLKIQRTQQEDSAVYLCASSLAVEQFFGPGTRLTVL.

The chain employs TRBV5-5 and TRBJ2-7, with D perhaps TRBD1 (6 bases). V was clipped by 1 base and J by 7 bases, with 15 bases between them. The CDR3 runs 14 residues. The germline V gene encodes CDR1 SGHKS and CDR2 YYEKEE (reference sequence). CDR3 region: CASSLRGTGLEQYF. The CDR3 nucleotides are TGTGCCAGCAGCTTGCGGGGTACAGGGCTGGAGCAGTACTTC.

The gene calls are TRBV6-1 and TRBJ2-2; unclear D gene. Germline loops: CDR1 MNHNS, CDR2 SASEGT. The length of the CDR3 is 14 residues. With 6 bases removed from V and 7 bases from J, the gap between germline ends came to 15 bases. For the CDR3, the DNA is TGTGCCAGCAGGTTCGGGCCCGGCAACGGGGAGCTGTTTTTT. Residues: CASRFGPGNGELFF.

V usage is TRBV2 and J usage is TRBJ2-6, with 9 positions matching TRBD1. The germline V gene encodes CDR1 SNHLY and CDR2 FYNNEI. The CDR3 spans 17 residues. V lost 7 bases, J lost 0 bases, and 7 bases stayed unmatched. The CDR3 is CASTMGQGLSGANVLTF. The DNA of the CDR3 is TGTGCCAGCACGATGGGACAGGGACTCTCTGGGGCCAACGTCCTGACTTTC.

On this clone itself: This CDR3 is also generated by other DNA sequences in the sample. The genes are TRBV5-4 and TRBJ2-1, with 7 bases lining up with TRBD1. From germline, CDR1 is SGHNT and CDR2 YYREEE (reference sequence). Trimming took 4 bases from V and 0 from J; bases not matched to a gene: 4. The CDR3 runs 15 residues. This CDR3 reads CASSPTGDSYNEQFF. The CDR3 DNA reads TGTGCCAGCAGCCCCACAGGGGACTCCTACAATGAGCAGTTCTTC.

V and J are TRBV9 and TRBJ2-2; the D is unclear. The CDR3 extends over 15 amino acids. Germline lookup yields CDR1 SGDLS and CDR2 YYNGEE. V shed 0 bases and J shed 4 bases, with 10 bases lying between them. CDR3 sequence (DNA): TGTGCCAGCAGCGTAGAAGGGATTGGCACCGGGGAGCTGTTTTTT. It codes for CASSVEGIGTGELFF.

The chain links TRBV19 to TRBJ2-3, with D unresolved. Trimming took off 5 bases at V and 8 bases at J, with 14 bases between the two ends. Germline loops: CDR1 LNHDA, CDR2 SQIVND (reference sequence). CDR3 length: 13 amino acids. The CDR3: CASSVDQTGTQYF. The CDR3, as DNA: TGTGCCAGTAGTGTTGACCAGACGGGTACGCAGTATTTT. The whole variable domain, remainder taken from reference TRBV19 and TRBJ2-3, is DGGITQSPKYLFRKEGQNVTLSCEQNLNHDAMYWYRQDPGQGLRLIYYSQIVNDFQKGDIAEGYSVSREKKESFPLTVTSAQKNPTAFYLCASSVDQTGTQYFGPGTRLTVL.

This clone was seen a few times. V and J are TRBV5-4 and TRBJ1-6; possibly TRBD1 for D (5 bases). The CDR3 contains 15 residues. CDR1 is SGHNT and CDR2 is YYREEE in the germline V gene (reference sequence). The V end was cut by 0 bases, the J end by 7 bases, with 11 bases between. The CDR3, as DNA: TGTGCCAGCAGCTTGGATGGGGGAGAGAATTCACCCCTCCACTTT. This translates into CASSLDGGENSPLHF.

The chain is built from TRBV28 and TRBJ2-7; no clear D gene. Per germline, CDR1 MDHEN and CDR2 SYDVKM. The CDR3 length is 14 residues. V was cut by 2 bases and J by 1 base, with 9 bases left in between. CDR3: CASSLGGLSYEQYF. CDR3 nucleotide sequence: TGTGCCAGCAGTTTAGGCGGCTTGTCCTACGAGCAGTACTTC.

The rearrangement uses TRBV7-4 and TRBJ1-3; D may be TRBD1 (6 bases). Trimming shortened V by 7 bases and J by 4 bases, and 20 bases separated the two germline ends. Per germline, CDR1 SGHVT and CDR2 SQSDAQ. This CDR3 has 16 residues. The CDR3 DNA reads TGTGCCAGCACCCACCCCCGGGGGCGGTTGGGAAACACCATATATTTT. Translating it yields CASTHPRGRLGNTIYF.

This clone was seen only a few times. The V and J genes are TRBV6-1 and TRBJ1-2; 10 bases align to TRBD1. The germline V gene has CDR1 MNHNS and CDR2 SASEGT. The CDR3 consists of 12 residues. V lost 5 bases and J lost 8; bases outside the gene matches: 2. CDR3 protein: CASSWDRGGYTF. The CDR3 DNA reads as TGTGCCAGCAGTTGGGACAGGGGAGGCTACACCTTC.

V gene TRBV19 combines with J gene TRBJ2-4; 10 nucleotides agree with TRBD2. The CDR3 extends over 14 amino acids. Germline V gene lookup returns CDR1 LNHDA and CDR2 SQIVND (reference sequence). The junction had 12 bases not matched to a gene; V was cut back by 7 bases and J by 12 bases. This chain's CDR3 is CASNQQAGGPNQYF. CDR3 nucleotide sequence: TGTGCCAGTAATCAACAAGCGGGAGGGCCCAATCAGTACTTC.

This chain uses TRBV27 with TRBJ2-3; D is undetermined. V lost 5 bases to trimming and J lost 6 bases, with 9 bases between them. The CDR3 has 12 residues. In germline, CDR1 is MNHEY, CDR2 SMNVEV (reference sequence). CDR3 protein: CASSPLSDTQYF. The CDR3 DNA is TGTGCCAGCAGTCCATTATCCGATACGCAGTATTTT.

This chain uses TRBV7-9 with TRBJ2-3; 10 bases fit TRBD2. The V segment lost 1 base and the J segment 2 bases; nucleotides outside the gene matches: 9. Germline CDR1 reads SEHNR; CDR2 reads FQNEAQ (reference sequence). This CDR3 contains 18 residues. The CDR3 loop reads CASSLGLSGRASTDTQYF. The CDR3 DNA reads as TGTGCCAGCAGCTTAGGGCTAAGCGGGAGGGCTTCCACAGATACGCAGTATTTT.

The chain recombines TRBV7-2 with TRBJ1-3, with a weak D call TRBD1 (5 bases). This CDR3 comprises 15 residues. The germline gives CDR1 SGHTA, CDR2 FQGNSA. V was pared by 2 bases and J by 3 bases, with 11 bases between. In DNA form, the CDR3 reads TGTGCCAGCAGCTTACAGGGAGTAATTGGAAACACCATATATTTT. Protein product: CASSLQGVIGNTIYF.